This TCR beta chain is from a study of cytomegalovirus exposure and HLA in healthy donors. The count of this clone is one. The antigen is unknown. Profiling relied on immunoSEQ multiplex PCR, and the TCRdb table lists in-frame clones only, not all of them. Here the sample spans fewer than 55,000 clones, around 94% being singletons. Per the germline V gene, CDR1 is LNHDA and CDR2 is SQIVND (reference sequence). The CDR3 covers 13 residues. The ends were cut back, 8 bases at V and 3 bases at J, with 11 bases in the middle. General observations from the study: In vitro work confirmed that three CMV-associated chains recognize CMV antigens. The study designated 150 to 200 TCR beta chains cytomegalovirus-associated. According to a later analysis, TCR clusters from the first cohort tended to co-occur in the roughly 110 validation repertoires.

The sequence derives from a man between 18 and 35 years old in good health and CMV-seronegative. V gene TRBV19 combines with J gene TRBJ1-5; D might be TRBD1 (6 bases). Sequencing was done on a sample of PBMCs. This chain's CDR3 is CASWGRNNQPQHF. The DNA for the CDR3 is TGTGCCAGTTGGGGGCGAAACAATCAGCCCCAGCATTTT.